This entry lists 28 T cell receptor beta chains sequenced from one sample in a study of patients and donors after allogeneic stem cell transplantation (dated by TCRdb to 2018 to 2021). Libraries were constructed by RT-PCR. Sequencer: NextSeq 550. The public reads were quality trimmed at Q25 with fastp and then assembled into clones with MiXCR by TCRdb, keeping productive beta chains. Merged by CDR3 protein, the rows form single entries marked with the most common genes and DNA. The sample table lists 800,000 to 1,000,000 distinct CDR3 sequences, 18% of them with a count of one. Jointly, the top ten make up around 6% of the sample. Source material: blood, either unsorted or a sorted T cell fraction (not recorded which). The receptors derive from a human donor who was either an allogeneic HSCT recipient or a stem cell or donor lymphocyte infusion donor (not recorded which). It is not recorded whose cells these are; they may come from a transplant donor.

The chain combines TRBV27 with TRBJ2-1, with no clear D. The CDR3 sequence is 16 residues long. Trimming removed 3 bases from V and 0 bases from J, with 12 bases in between. Germline V gene sequence: CDR1 MNHEY, CDR2 SMNVEV (reference sequence). DNA of the CDR3: TGTGCCAGCAGTTTCACACCTCAGAGCTCCTACAATGAGCAGTTCTTC. Its protein is CASSFTPQSSYNEQFF.

This clonotype was counted a few times. The chain employs TRBV4-2 and TRBJ2-3; 10 bases map to TRBD2. CDR3 length equals 19 residues. V shed 1 base, J shed 0 bases, and the junction held 10 bases outside the gene matches. From germline, CDR1 is LGHNA and CDR2 YNFKEQ. CDR3 sequence reads: CASSQVSLAGDPSTDTQYF. CDR3 coding DNA: TGTGCCAGCAGCCAAGTTTCTCTAGCGGGGGACCCTAGCACAGATACGCAGTATTTT.

This clonotype was seen at least ten times. V gene TRBV24-1 combines with J gene TRBJ2-3; no firm D call. There are 17 residues in the CDR3. Germline assignment: CDR1 KGHDR and CDR2 SFDVKD. V was clipped by 0 bases and J by 2 bases, with 14 bases between them. The CDR3: CATSDLKGQTPTDTQYF. In nucleotides, the CDR3 is TGTGCCACCAGTGATTTGAAGGGCCAGACCCCCACAGATACGCAGTATTTT.

This clonotype has only a few counts. This rearrangement joins TRBV10-3 to TRBJ1-5; 10 nucleotides match TRBD1. Germline assignment: CDR1 ENHRY and CDR2 SYGVKD. The CDR3 is 19 residues long. J gave up 0 bases and V 10 bases, and 18 bases lay outside the gene matches. CDR3 sequence (DNA): TGTGCCACCCACTTTAAGGACAGGGGGGGTGAATATAGCAATCAGCCCCAGCATTTT. Protein sequence: CATHFKDRGGEYSNQPQHF.

The gene calls are TRBV12-3 or TRBV12-4 and TRBJ1-6, with D tentatively TRBD1 (5 bases). The CDR3 has 15 amino acids. V was clipped by 6 bases and J by 4 bases, with 13 bases between them. This chain's CDR3 is CASRAGLNYNSPLHF. The CDR3 DNA reads as TGTGCCAGCAGGGCAGGGTTAAATTATAATTCACCCCTCCACTTT.

This clonotype occurred a few times. The J gene is TRBJ2-3, the V gene TRBV20-1; 11 bases are a match to TRBD2. The CDR3 covers 16 residues. CDR1 and CDR2 (germline): DFQATT, SNEGSKA (reference sequence). V gave up 0 bases and J gave up 3 bases; unmatched junction bases: 5. CDR3 protein: CSARDLLAGETDTQYF. For the CDR3, the DNA is TGCAGTGCTAGAGATTTACTAGCGGGGGAGACAGATACGCAGTATTTT.

This rearrangement joins TRBV7-9 to TRBJ2-1; 7 bases fit TRBD1. The CDR3 extends over 14 amino acids. J lost 8 bases, V lost 3 bases, and 7 bases had no gene match. Germline-derived CDR1 and CDR2 are SEHNR and FQNEAQ (reference sequence). The CDR3 is CASSFGTANHEQFF. The CDR3 DNA is TGTGCCAGCAGCTTTGGGACAGCCAACCATGAGCAGTTCTTC.

A few counts support this clonotype. V usage is TRBV6-1 and J usage is TRBJ2-3; 16 bases line up with TRBD2. Germline CDR1 reads MNHNS; CDR2 reads SASEGT. Trimming at V came to 6 bases and at J to 6 bases, leaving 3 bases not matched to a gene. The CDR3 sequence is 15 residues long. The CDR3 DNA is TGTGCCAGCAGGGGACTAGCGGGAGGGCTGGATACGCAGTATTTT. This codes for CASRGLAGGLDTQYF.

The V call is TRBV29-1, the J call TRBJ2-7, with D tentatively TRBD1 (5 bases). The CDR3 runs 12 residues. Trimming stripped 4 bases from V and 5 bases from J, with 12 bases between. Germline values: CDR1 SQVTM, CDR2 ANQGSEA. The CDR3 nucleotides are TGCAGCGTTGGGCAGGGCAGCCACGAGCAGTACTTC. It yields the protein CSVGQGSHEQYF.

Turning to this clonotype: One base away lies a much larger clone, so this may be a sequencing read error. The chain links TRBV2 to TRBJ1-2; D gene unclear. The V end lost 2 bases, the J end lost 5 bases, and 0 bases lay between the germline ends. Germline V lookup: CDR1 SNHLY, CDR2 FYNNEI. The CDR3 sequence is 10 residues long. The CDR3 is CASSEYGYTF. DNA for the CDR3: TGTGCCAGCAGTGAATATGGCTACACCTTC.

The chain is built from TRBV24-1 and TRBJ1-2, with TRBD1 as a possible D gene (6 bases). Germline V lookup: CDR1 KGHDR, CDR2 SFDVKD. The CDR3 has 15 amino acids. Trimming stripped 3 bases from V and 2 bases from J, with 12 bases between. The DNA of the CDR3 is TGTGCCACCAGTGATCCGACAGGCGAGAACTATGGCTACACCTTC. Encoded protein: CATSDPTGENYGYTF.

This clonotype came up many times. V gene TRBV12-3 or TRBV12-4 combines with J gene TRBJ1-5, with 9 bases lining up with TRBD1. Germline trimming cut 4 bases from V and 4 bases from J; bases unmatched to any gene: 2. This CDR3 contains 14 residues. As DNA, the CDR3 is TGTGCCAGCAGTTCACAGGGGGCTAATCAGCCCCAGCATTTT. This gives the protein CASSSQGANQPQHF.

This clonotype was seen more than once but under ten times. The CDR3 coding sequence is TGTGCCAGCAGTTACTCCCGGGCAGTTACTGAAGCTTTCTTT. Encoded protein: CASSYSRAVTEAFF. The chain links TRBV6-5 to TRBJ1-1, with D unresolved. In germline, CDR1 is MNHEY, CDR2 SVGAGI. V lost 0 bases, J lost 5 bases, and 10 bases lay in between. The CDR3 covers 14 residues.

This clonotype was seen a handful of times. CDR3: CSAYSESAYNEQFF. In nucleotides, the CDR3 is TGCAGTGCTTATAGCGAGAGCGCCTACAATGAGCAGTTCTTC. The chain employs TRBV20-1 and TRBJ2-1; D might be TRBD2 (5 bases). The length of the CDR3 is 14 residues. The germline V and J ends were trimmed by 5 bases and 2 bases, with 13 bases remaining between them. Looked up from germline, CDR1 is DFQATT and CDR2 is SNEGSKA (reference sequence).

The table lists this clonotype with many counts. J is TRBJ2-1 and V is TRBV5-1; TRBD2 agrees at 15 bases. Germline V gene lookup returns CDR1 SGHRS and CDR2 YFSETQ. This CDR3 comprises 15 residues. The V segment lost 4 bases and the J segment 4 bases; nucleotides outside the gene matches: 0. Here the CDR3 DNA reads TGCGCCAGCAGCGGACTAGCGGGAGGGTACAATGAGCAGTTCTTC. It yields the protein CASSGLAGGYNEQFF. Based on the CDR3 plus reference TRBV5-1 and TRBJ2-1, the full variable domain is KAGVTQTPRYLIKTRGQQVTLSCSPISGHRSVSWYQQTPGQGLQFLFEYFSETQRNKGNFPGRFSGRQFSNSRSEMNVSTLELGDSALYLCASSGLAGGYNEQFFGPGTRLTVL.

This clonotype has only a few counts. The V call is TRBV6-5, the J call TRBJ2-7; D is ambiguous. The CDR3 totals 14 residues. The germline V and J ends were trimmed by 2 bases and 3 bases, with 11 bases remaining between them. Germline loops: CDR1 MNHEY, CDR2 SVGAGI. DNA of the CDR3: TGTGCCAGCAGTTACATGGCAGGAGACTACGAGCAGTACTTC. Its translation is CASSYMAGDYEQYF.

This chain connects TRBV20-1 to TRBJ1-1, with 7 bases that match TRBD1. The CDR3 consists of 14 residues. Trimming cost V 5 bases and J 5 bases; bases outside gene matches: 11. Germline V gene lookup returns CDR1 DFQATT and CDR2 SNEGSKA (reference sequence). The CDR3, as DNA: TGCAGTGCTCCCAATGACAGGGTGGGAACTGAAGCTTTCTTT. Its protein is CSAPNDRVGTEAFF.

The V call is TRBV6-5, the J call TRBJ2-2, with D maybe TRBD2 (5 bases). CDR3 length: 17 residues. V lost 2 bases and J lost 3, with 16 bases in between. The germline V gene encodes CDR1 MNHEY and CDR2 SVGAGI. The CDR3 nucleotides read TGTGCCAGCAGTTACGAACCCCCCCGAGCGGACACCGGGGAGCTGTTTTTT. Protein sequence: CASSYEPPRADTGELFF.

This clonotype was picked up a small number of times. The chain joins TRBV7-9 to TRBJ2-1; D may be TRBD1 (5 bases). The germline V and J ends were trimmed by 5 bases and 5 bases, with 16 bases remaining between them. Germline V lookup: CDR1 SEHNR, CDR2 FQNEAQ (reference sequence). The CDR3 is 15 amino acids. CDR3 DNA sequence: TGTGCCAGCAGCACGACAGTCTTGGGAAACAATGAGCAGTTCTTC. This encodes CASSTTVLGNNEQFF.

This clonotype was detected a few times. This chain joins TRBV5-1 and TRBJ1-5; D gene ambiguous. The germline V gene encodes CDR1 SGHRS and CDR2 YFSETQ. The CDR3 sequence is 16 residues long. Trimming took off 4 bases at V and 0 bases at J, with 14 bases between the two ends. For the CDR3, the DNA is TGCGCCAGCAGCCCGACTGCGGGGAATAGCAATCAGCCCCAGCATTTT. Amino acid sequence: CASSPTAGNSNQPQHF.

This chain links TRBV6-2 or TRBV6-3 with TRBJ1-5; 9 bases are a match to TRBD1. The junction had 6 bases not matched to a gene; V was cut back by 5 bases and J by 4 bases. The germline gives CDR1 MNHEY, CDR2 SVGEGT. There are 15 residues in the CDR3. In nucleotides, the CDR3 is TGTGCCAGCAGTACTTGGGACAGGGAAAATCAGCCCCAGCATTTT. Its protein product is CASSTWDRENQPQHF.

In DNA, the CDR3 is TGTGCCAGCAGTTTACTCGCGCCCGGCGCTGAAGCTTTCTTT. This translates into CASSLLAPGAEAFF. The gene calls are TRBV12-3 or TRBV12-4 and TRBJ1-1; no reliable D call. Trimming stripped 2 bases from V and 6 bases from J, with 13 bases between. The CDR3 spans 14 residues.

The chain carries TRBV15 and TRBJ2-2, with a weak D call TRBD1 (6 bases). Trimming cost V 1 base and J 2 bases, with 11 bases left between them. Per germline, CDR1 LNHNV and CDR2 YYDKDF (reference sequence). The CDR3 has 16 residues. CDR3 protein: CATSRVTGTNTGELFF. The CDR3 nucleotides are TGTGCCACCAGCAGAGTTACAGGGACAAACACCGGGGAGCTGTTTTTT.

A single count supports this clonotype. The chain recombines TRBV20-1 with TRBJ1-1, with a weak D call TRBD1 (6 bases). Germline values: CDR1 DFQATT, CDR2 SNEGSKA (reference sequence). V was cut by 3 bases and J by 4 bases, with 15 bases left in between. There are 14 residues in the CDR3. CDR3 protein: CSASKQGGTTEAFF. DNA of the CDR3: TGCAGTGCTAGTAAACAGGGAGGTACCACTGAAGCTTTCTTT.

CDR3 residues: CASSWDPTSTDTQYF. The CDR3 region has the DNA TGTGCCAGCAGCTGGGACCCTACTAGCACAGATACGCAGTATTTT. The genes are TRBV6-2 or TRBV6-3 and TRBJ2-3; D tentatively fits TRBD1 or TRBD2 (5 bases each). Germline V CDR1 and CDR2: MNHEY, SVGEGT. The CDR3 length is 15 residues. Trimming removed 6 bases from V and 0 bases from J, with 13 bases in between.

This clonotype was seen more than once but under ten times. This chain joins TRBV10-3 and TRBJ1-2, with 8 nucleotides matching TRBD1. The V gene end was trimmed by 0 bases and the J gene end by 4 bases; junction bases not matched to a gene: 4. This CDR3 comprises 15 residues. Germline V lookup: CDR1 ENHRY, CDR2 SYGVKD. The CDR3 DNA follows: TGTGCCATCAGTGAGTCCCGAGACAGGGGCTATGGCTACACCTTC. Translating gives CAISESRDRGYGYTF.

V gene TRBV3-1 combines with J gene TRBJ1-2; possibly TRBD1 for D (5 bases). The V gene's germline CDR1 is LGHDT and CDR2 YNNKEL (reference sequence). V lost 1 base to trimming and J lost 1 base, with 7 bases between them. The CDR3 covers 14 residues. The CDR3 DNA is TGTGCCAGCAGCCAAGGACAGCTTAACTATGGCTACACCTTC. It translates to CASSQGQLNYGYTF.

This clonotype has just a few counts. This chain connects TRBV7-3 to TRBJ1-2, with a weak D call TRBD1 (5 bases). Trimming cost V 5 bases and J 2 bases, with 21 bases left between them. The CDR3 has 17 residues. Germline CDR1 reads SGHTA; CDR2 reads FQGTGA. The CDR3 sequence: CASSPLIGRRVNYGYTF. CDR3 nucleotides: TGTGCCAGCAGCCCGTTAATTGGGCGCAGGGTGAACTATGGCTACACCTTC.